This T cell receptor beta chain stems from a study of blood T cell repertoires in COVID-19. Study-wide context: The United States, Italy and Spain supplied acute and convalescent COVID-19 samples.

The V and J ends lost 5 bases and 8 bases respectively, with 21 bases between them. This CDR3 has 15 residues. CDR1 is LGHNA and CDR2 is YSLEER in the germline V gene. Those who participated ranged in age from roughly 18 to 100 years and resided in about two dozen US areas. In the 2 weeks before study entry, exposed participants met a COVID-19 case, which was PCR-confirmed or clinician-diagnosed. How the authors handled the data: Reference gene primer amplification yielded estimated nucleated cell counts. The method was immunoSEQ multiplex PCR; TCRdb's version includes in-frame clones alone and lacks a portion of them. That table gives V, J and clone size, and the DNA gave D and trimming. Of hundreds of thousands of clones listed, about 83% are singletons.

This clonotype was obtained from a woman aged 45-65 years who had been exposed to COVID-19. V usage is TRBV4-3 and J usage is TRBJ1-2; perhaps TRBD1 as D (6 bases). The sample consisted of PBMCs or T cells enriched from blood (not recorded which). The DNA for the CDR3 is TGCGCCAGCAGCTTAGGGGGAGGGGCGCCCCTCGGCTACACCTTC. It translates to CASSLGGGAPLGYTF.